The source of this T cell receptor beta chain is a study of blood T cell repertoires in COVID-19. Repertoires were generated with immunoSEQ multiplex PCR, while TCRdb's copy carries only in-frame clones and drops some. The sample lists around 250,000 clones; roughly 80% were seen once. The clonotype was recovered from a woman aged 18 to 35 with acute or convalescent COVID-19. The sample comprised peripheral blood.

The chain's CDR3 is CAISESATNYGYTF. The CDR3, as DNA: TGTGCCATCAGTGAGTCAGCAACTAACTATGGCTACACCTTC. This chain links TRBV10-3 with TRBJ1-2; D is uncertain. CDR1 ENHRY and CDR2 SYGVKD come from the germline V gene. Trimming took 0 bases from V and 0 from J, leaving 5 bases between them. This CDR3 spans 14 amino acids.